A selection of T cell receptor beta chains follows, all from one sample in a study of T cells in Graves' hyperthyroidism and ophthalmopathy. TCRdb redid the calling of the multiplex PCR reads with MiXCR, one entry per CDR3 protein. The table has a few hundred thousand distinct CDR3 sequences, 35% to 55% seen once. Source material: peripheral blood or thyroid tissue (not recorded which). All receptors come from a woman under 30 with Graves' hyperthyroidism. Both conserved end residues are trimmed from each CDR3. D genes are given only for firm matches.

j_gene | d_gene | v_gene | CDR3aa
TRBJ1-5 | - | TRBV24-1 | ATSRGGPQH
TRBJ1-1 | TRBD1 | TRBV29-1 | SVGTGQGNAEAF
TRBJ2-7 | - | TRBV18 | ASSPWTDSYEQY
TRBJ2-7 | TRBD2 | TRBV29-1 | SIASGSSYEQY
TRBJ1-4 | TRBD1 | TRBV30 | AWSTDREVEKLF
TRBJ1-1 | - | TRBV4-1 | ASSPRGWTTEAF
TRBJ2-7 | - | TRBV9 | ARGGHSYEQY
TRBJ1-5 | TRBD1 | TRBV12-3/TRBV12-4 | ASSLRQGGYEH
TRBJ2-5 | - | TRBV15 | ATSSYRGGQTQY
TRBJ2-2 | TRBD1 | TRBV7-2 | ASSRQGTSIGELF
TRBJ1-2 | - | TRBV20-1 | SDSDNRTFWDGYT
TRBJ1-1 | - | TRBV20-1 | SARDGGSEAF
TRBJ2-5 | TRBD1 | TRBV4-2 | ASSQDLGRDRGPETQY
TRBJ1-1 | - | TRBV12-5 | ASGSPLGGAENTEAF
TRBJ2-7 | - | TRBV5-4 | ASSSGRSSYEQY
TRBJ1-1 | TRBD1 | TRBV24-1 | ATSDSTGLSAF
TRBJ1-6 | - | TRBV4-1 | ASSQDRGKHNSPLH
TRBJ2-5 | TRBD1 | TRBV7-9 | ASSRTGDRGPQY
TRBJ2-5 | - | TRBV5-1 | ASLKDGEETQY
TRBJ2-7 | TRBD2 | TRBV7-2 | ASSLGSPGLAGPEQY
TRBJ2-5 | TRBD2 | TRBV20-1 | SARPGTSGRETQY
TRBJ2-2 | TRBD2 | TRBV10-3 | AISRTSGSPGELF
TRBJ2-5 | - | TRBV7-8 | ASSLRPIQETQY
TRBJ2-5 | TRBD2 | TRBV29-1 | SVGASASGSGETQY
TRBJ2-5 | - | TRBV24-1 | ATSGSRETQY
TRBJ2-7 | - | TRBV7-8 | ASSHNTGTSYEQY